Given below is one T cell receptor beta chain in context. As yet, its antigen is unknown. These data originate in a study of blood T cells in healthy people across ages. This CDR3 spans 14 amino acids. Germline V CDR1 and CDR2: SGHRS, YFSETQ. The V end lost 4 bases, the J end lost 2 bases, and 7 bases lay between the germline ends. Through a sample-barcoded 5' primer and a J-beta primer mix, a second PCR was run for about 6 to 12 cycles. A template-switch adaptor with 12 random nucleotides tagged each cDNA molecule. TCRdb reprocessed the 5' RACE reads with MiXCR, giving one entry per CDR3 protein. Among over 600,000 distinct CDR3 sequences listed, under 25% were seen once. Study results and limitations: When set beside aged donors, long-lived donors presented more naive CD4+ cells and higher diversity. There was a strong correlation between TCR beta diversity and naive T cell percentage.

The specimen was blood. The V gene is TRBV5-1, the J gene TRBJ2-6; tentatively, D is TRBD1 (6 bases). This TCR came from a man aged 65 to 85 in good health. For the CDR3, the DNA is TGCGCCAGCAGCGAGGGGGCTGGGGCCAACGTCCTGACTTTC. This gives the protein CASSEGAGANVLTF.